Following are 25 T cell receptor beta chains from one sample sequenced in a study of human T cells and chemical hapten exposure. This sample's time point: pre-sensitization, week 0. The treatment: therapeutic diphenylcyclopropenone sensitization with weekly scalp DPC. TCRdb passed the RACE reads through MiXCR, listing each CDR3 protein once. The repertoire has 200,000 to 300,000 distinct CDR3 sequences, approximately 8.6% of them found once; the top ten carry less than 3%. Sequencing used whole blood, obtained in connection with sensitization to the hapten diphenylcyclopropenone (DPC). Receptor source: a woman in her 40s with alopecia areata. Some clones in this sample may be carry-over from other donors' samples.

This chain joins TRBV5-1 and TRBJ2-3; unclear D gene. Germline CDR1 SGHRS, CDR2 YFSETQ. The CDR3 sequence is 16 residues long. Trimming took 2 bases from V and 1 from J, leaving 14 bases between them. The CDR3 loop is CASSFGRTLRTDTQYF. CDR3 nucleotide sequence: TGCGCCAGCAGCTTCGGCAGGACCCTCCGCACAGATACGCAGTATTTT.

The V gene is TRBV5-1, the J gene TRBJ2-3; TRBD2 aligns across 13 bases. V gave up 7 bases and J gave up 1 base; unmatched junction bases: 3. Germline CDR1 and CDR2: SGHRS and YFSETQ. The CDR3 loop spans 15 amino acids. The CDR3, as DNA: TGCGCCAGCTGCGGACTAGCGGGAGGCACAGATACGCAGTATTTT. It specifies CASCGLAGGTDTQYF.

V usage is TRBV5-5 and J usage is TRBJ2-1; D call uncertain. CDR3 length: 16 amino acids. Germline CDR1 and CDR2: SGHKS and YYEKEE (reference sequence). Trimming left V 4 bases short and J 0 bases short, with 14 bases between. Written as DNA, the CDR3 is TGTGCCAGCAGCCCCACCTGGCGCAGCTCCTACAATGAGCAGTTCTTC. Translated: CASSPTWRSSYNEQFF. Full variable domain (remainder filled in from reference TRBV5-5 and TRBJ2-1): DAGVTQSPTHLIKTRGQQVTLRCSPISGHKSVSWYQQVLGQGPQFIFQYYEKEERGRGNFPDRFSARQFPNYSSELNVNALLLGDSALYLCASSPTWRSSYNEQFFGPGTRLTVL.

This clonotype was counted only a few times. V usage is TRBV3-1 and J usage is TRBJ1-1; D not certain. This CDR3 is 13 amino acids long. Germline values: CDR1 LGHDT, CDR2 YNNKEL (reference sequence). Deletions cut 1 base from V and 11 bases from J, with 14 bases between. The CDR3 region has the DNA TGTGCCAGCAGCCAAGCGATGGGGAGTAGTGCTTTCTTT. Translation: CASSQAMGSSAFF.

This clonotype came up a few times. The V gene is TRBV4-2, the J gene TRBJ1-1; the D is unclear. The CDR3 is made up of 14 amino acids. V gave up 5 bases and J gave up 4 bases, with 14 bases separating them. Germline-derived CDR1 and CDR2 are LGHNA and YNFKEQ. Here the CDR3 reads CASSYRERSTEAFF. The DNA for the CDR3 is TGTGCCAGCAGCTACCGGGAAAGGAGCACTGAAGCTTTCTTT.

This sequence joins TRBV20-1 and TRBJ2-1; 7 bases map to TRBD1. CDR1 DFQATT and CDR2 SNEGSKA come from the germline V gene (reference sequence). The CDR3 sequence is 15 residues long. V dropped 0 bases and J dropped 8; count of bases not matched to a gene: 10. CDR3 sequence (DNA): TGCAGTGCTAGAGATCCAACAGGGGCATCCCATGAGCAGTTCTTC. Amino acid sequence: CSARDPTGASHEQFF.

There are many counts of this clonotype. This chain joins TRBV18 and TRBJ1-6; 9 bases are shared with TRBD1. The CDR3 spans 13 residues. V trimming: 3 bases; J trimming: 9 bases; junction bases outside the gene matches: 0. In germline, CDR1 is KGHSH, CDR2 LQKENI. The CDR3 here is CASSPDRGSPLHF. As DNA, the CDR3 is TGTGCCAGCTCACCGGACAGGGGTTCACCCCTCCACTTT.

This clonotype was found many times. The chain employs TRBV4-1 and TRBJ2-5; 11 bases fit TRBD2. The CDR3 loop spans 15 amino acids. Trimming cost V 5 bases and J 6 bases; bases outside gene matches: 8. Per the germline V gene, CDR1 is MGHRA and CDR2 is YSYEKL. As DNA, the CDR3 is TGCGCCAGCAGCAAGGGGACTAGCGGCGAGAAGACCCAGTACTTC. Translated: CASSKGTSGEKTQYF.

The chain uses TRBV18 and TRBJ1-1; D not resolved. Trimming left V 2 bases short and J 5 bases short, with 9 bases between. The CDR3 has 13 residues. Per germline, CDR1 KGHSH and CDR2 LQKENI. The CDR3 is CASSPAEVTEAFF. In nucleotides, the CDR3 is TGTGCCAGCTCACCAGCGGAGGTTACTGAAGCTTTCTTT. The full variable domain, its missing parts supplied by reference TRBV18 and TRBJ1-1, is NAGVMQNPRHLVRRRGQEARLRCSPMKGHSHVYWYRQLPEEGLKFMVYLQKENIIDESGMPKERFSAEFPKEGPSILRIQQVVRGDSAAYFCASSPAEVTEAFFGQGTRLTVV.

In this sample, this clonotype turned up a few times. The chain uses TRBV11-3 and TRBJ2-2; D is unresolved. CDR3 length: 13 amino acids. CDR1 is SGHNT, CDR2 YENEEA, per germline. V lost 6 bases and J 3 bases, leaving 8 bases between the germline ends. The CDR3 coding sequence is TGTGCCAGCAGTAAGGGATACACCGGGGAGCTGTTTTTT. Translated: CASSKGYTGELFF.

The J gene is TRBJ1-2, the V gene TRBV7-9; D is unresolved. Trimming removed 2 bases at V and 4 bases at J, with 2 bases between. CDR1 and CDR2 (germline): SEHNR, FQNEAQ (reference sequence). The length of the CDR3 is 11 residues. CDR3 protein: CASSLIYGYTF. Here the CDR3 DNA reads TGTGCCAGCAGCTTAATCTATGGCTACACCTTC.

This clonotype was found a few times. The chain recombines TRBV29-1 with TRBJ1-1, with D perhaps matching TRBD1 (6 bases). The CDR3 has 18 residues. V was shortened by 3 bases and J by 0 bases, with 23 bases between the two germline ends. The V gene's germline CDR1 is SQVTM and CDR2 ANQGSEA. The CDR3 nucleotides are TGCAGCGTTGAGAGGGGAAGAGGGGACATAGACATGAACACTGAAGCTTTCTTT. Translated, it gives CSVERGRGDIDMNTEAFF.

The chain combines TRBV7-9 with TRBJ1-5; weak D call: TRBD1 (6 bases). The CDR3 is 12 residues long. Trimming cost V 3 bases and J 11 bases, with 11 bases left between them. Germline CDR1 reads SEHNR; CDR2 reads FQNEAQ (reference sequence). In nucleotides, the CDR3 is TGTGCCAGCAGCTTGGACAGCAAGGCCCAGCATTTT. Amino acids: CASSLDSKAQHF.

This clonotype was observed a handful of times. This chain uses TRBV20-1 with TRBJ2-3; 14 bases are a match to TRBD2. Germline loops: CDR1 DFQATT, CDR2 SNEGSKA (reference sequence). The CDR3 is 15 amino acids. With 7 bases clipped from V and 3 bases from J, the junction kept 6 bases outside the gene matches. The CDR3 region is CSGAGLAGGTDTQYF. The CDR3 DNA sequence: TGCAGTGGGGCCGGACTAGCGGGAGGAACAGATACGCAGTATTTT.

This clonotype was detected ten times or more. The chain combines TRBV10-3 with TRBJ1-4, with D hard to call. V was trimmed by 3 bases and J by 4 bases, leaving 9 bases between them. The germline CDR1 and CDR2 sequences are ENHRY and SYGVKD. The CDR3 length is 14 residues. The CDR3 protein is CAISEPGINEKLFF. The CDR3 DNA is TGTGCCATCAGTGAACCGGGAATTAATGAAAAACTGTTTTTT.

This clonotype was detected a few times. This sequence joins TRBV12-3 or TRBV12-4 and TRBJ1-2; possibly TRBD1 for D (6 bases). This CDR3 contains 15 residues. Trimming pared 6 bases from V and 6 bases from J, leaving 20 bases between. The CDR3 nucleotides read TGTGCCAGCAGCTCCCGGATCAACAGGGCGCATGGCTACACCTTC. Translated: CASSSRINRAHGYTF.

This clonotype showed up many times. The genes are TRBV28 and TRBJ1-5, with a possible D match to TRBD1 (6 bases). With 8 bases removed from V and 6 bases from J, the gap between germline ends came to 20 bases. This CDR3 spans 15 amino acids. Germline-derived CDR1 and CDR2 are MDHEN and SYDVKM. CDR3 in DNA: TGTGCCAGCCTTGGGTCGGGGGGCCTCAGTCAGCCCCAGCATTTT. This gives the protein CASLGSGGLSQPQHF.

This clonotype was recorded a few times. The rearrangement links TRBV11-3 to TRBJ2-1, with TRBD2 identical over 8 bases. The CDR3 length is 15 residues. The J segment lost 7 bases and the V segment lost 5 bases, leaving 10 bases of the junction unmatched. Germline V gene lookup returns CDR1 SGHNT and CDR2 YENEEA. The CDR3, as DNA: TGTGCCAGCAGCCTGGGGGCGGTAGCGGGAAATGAGCAGTTCTTC. Residues: CASSLGAVAGNEQFF.

This rearrangement joins TRBV20-1 to TRBJ2-1; 7 bases map to TRBD2. After removal of 7 bases from V and 6 bases from J, the junction contained 9 bases not matched to a gene. CDR1 is DFQATT and CDR2 is SNEGSKA in the germline V gene (reference sequence). The CDR3 is made up of 13 amino acids. CDR3 DNA sequence: TGCAGTGTTTGGCGGGAGCCACCCAATGAGCAGTTCTTC. It encodes CSVWREPPNEQFF.

The rearrangement joins TRBV6-1 to TRBJ2-3; D possibly corresponds to TRBD1 (6 bases). This CDR3 is 14 amino acids long. V lost 10 bases, J lost 0 bases, and 14 bases lay in between. In germline, CDR1 is MNHNS, CDR2 SASEGT. CDR3 coding DNA: TGTGCCACCGAACGGACAGCCAGCACAGATACGCAGTATTTT. Encoded protein: CATERTASTDTQYF.

V is TRBV20-1 and J is TRBJ2-5; D tentatively fits TRBD1 or TRBD2 (5 bases each). The V end lost 8 bases, the J end lost 2 bases, and 15 bases lay between the germline ends. Germline V lookup: CDR1 DFQATT, CDR2 SNEGSKA (reference sequence). The CDR3 spans 13 residues. The CDR3: CSPFRDEQETQYF. CDR3 nucleotide sequence: TGCAGTCCCTTCCGGGACGAGCAAGAGACCCAGTACTTC.

The gene calls are TRBV7-2 and TRBJ2-3; 8 nucleotides line up with TRBD1. CDR1 is SGHTA and CDR2 is FQGNSA in the germline V gene. The CDR3 extends over 15 amino acids. The ends lost 1 base at V and 1 base at J; junction bases unmatched: 1. This chain's CDR3 is CASSLGDRRTDTQYF. In DNA, the CDR3 is TGTGCCAGCAGCTTAGGGGACAGGCGCACAGATACGCAGTATTTT.

V and J are TRBV12-3 or TRBV12-4 and TRBJ1-5, with unresolved D. The ends were cut back, 5 bases at V and 1 base at J, with 9 bases in the middle. The CDR3 length is 14 residues. The CDR3 DNA sequence: TGTGCCAGCAGTGGGGTTCCCAGCAATCAGCCCCAGCATTTT. It codes for CASSGVPSNQPQHF.

The chain couples TRBV5-1 to TRBJ2-1, with 7 bases aligning to TRBD2. Germline V CDR1 and CDR2: SGHRS, YFSETQ. The CDR3 is 14 residues long. The junction had 9 bases not matched to a gene; V was cut back by 4 bases and J by 8 bases. CDR3 nucleotide sequence: TGCGCCAGCAGCCTCGGGAGGTCGGGGGATGAGCAGTTCTTC. The encoded protein is CASSLGRSGDEQFF.

The gene calls are TRBV5-1 and TRBJ1-3, with 7 bases lining up with TRBD1. The V gene's germline CDR1 is SGHRS and CDR2 YFSETQ. The CDR3 has 15 amino acids. The V gene end was trimmed by 3 bases and the J gene end by 0 bases; junction bases not matched to a gene: 3. CDR3 region: CASSWDSLSGNTIYF. CDR3 DNA: TGCGCCAGCAGCTGGGACAGTCTCTCTGGAAACACCATATATTTT.